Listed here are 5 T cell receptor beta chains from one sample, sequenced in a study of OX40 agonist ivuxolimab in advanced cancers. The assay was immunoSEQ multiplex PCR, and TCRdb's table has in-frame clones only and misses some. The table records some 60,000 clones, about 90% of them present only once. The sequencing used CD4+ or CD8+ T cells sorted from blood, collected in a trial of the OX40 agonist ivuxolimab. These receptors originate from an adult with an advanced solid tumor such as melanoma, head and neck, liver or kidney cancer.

The CDR3 reads CASSPSATDTQYF. The CDR3 bases are TGTGCCAGCAGCCCCTCGGCCACAGATACGCAGTATTTT. The chain links TRBV13 to TRBJ2-3; D remains ambiguous. The CDR3 loop spans 13 amino acids. Germline CDR1 PRHDT, CDR2 FYEKMQ (reference sequence). Trimming cost V 5 bases and J 2 bases, with 8 bases left between them.

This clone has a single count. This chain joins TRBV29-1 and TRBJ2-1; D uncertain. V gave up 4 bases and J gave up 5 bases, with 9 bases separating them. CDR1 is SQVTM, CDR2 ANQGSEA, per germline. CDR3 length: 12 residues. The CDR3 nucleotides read TGCAGCGTTGCCCCAGGCGACAATGAGCAGTTCTTC. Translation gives CSVAPGDNEQFF.

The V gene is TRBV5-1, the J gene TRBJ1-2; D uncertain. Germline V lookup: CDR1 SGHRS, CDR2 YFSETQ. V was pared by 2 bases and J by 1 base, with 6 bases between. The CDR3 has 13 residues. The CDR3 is CASSFSDNYGYTF. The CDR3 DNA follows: TGCGCCAGCAGCTTCTCGGATAACTATGGCTACACCTTC.

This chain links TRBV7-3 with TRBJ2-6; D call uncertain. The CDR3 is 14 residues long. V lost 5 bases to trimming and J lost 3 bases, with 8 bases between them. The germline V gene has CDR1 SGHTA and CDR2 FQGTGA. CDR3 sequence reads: CASSPIGGANVLTF. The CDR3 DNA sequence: TGTGCCAGCAGCCCCATAGGTGGGGCCAACGTCCTGACTTTC.

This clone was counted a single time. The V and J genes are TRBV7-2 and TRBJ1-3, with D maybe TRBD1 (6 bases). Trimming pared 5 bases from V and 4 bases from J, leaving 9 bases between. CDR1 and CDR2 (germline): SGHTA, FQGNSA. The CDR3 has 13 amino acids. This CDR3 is CASSTGTGNTIYF. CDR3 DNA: TGTGCCAGCAGCACCGGGACAGGAAACACCATATATTTT.